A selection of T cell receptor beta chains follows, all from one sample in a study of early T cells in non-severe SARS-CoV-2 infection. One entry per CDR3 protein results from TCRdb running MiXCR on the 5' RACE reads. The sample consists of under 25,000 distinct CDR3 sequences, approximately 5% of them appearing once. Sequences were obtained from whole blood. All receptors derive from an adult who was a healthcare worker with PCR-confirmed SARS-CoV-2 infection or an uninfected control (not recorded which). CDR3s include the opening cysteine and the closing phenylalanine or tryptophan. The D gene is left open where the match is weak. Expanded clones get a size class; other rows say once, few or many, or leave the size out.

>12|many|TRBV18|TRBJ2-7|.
CASSRSSYEQYF
TGTGCCAGCTCAAGGAGCTCCTACGAGCAGTACTTC
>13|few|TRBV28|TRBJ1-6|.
CASSWRLYSPLHF
TGTGCCAGCAGTTGGAGACTCTATTCACCCCTCCACTTT
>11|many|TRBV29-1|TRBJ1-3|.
CSVDIGDTIYF
TGCAGCGTTGATATTGGGGACACCATATATTTT
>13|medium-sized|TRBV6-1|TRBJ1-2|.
CASTLTASYGYTF
TGTGCCAGCACCTTGACAGCGAGCTATGGCTACACCTTC
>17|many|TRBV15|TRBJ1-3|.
CATSRDVWSNSGNTIYF
TGTGCCACCAGCAGAGATGTGTGGTCAAACTCTGGAAACACCATATATTTT
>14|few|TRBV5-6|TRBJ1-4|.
CASSFRQVNEKLFF
TGTGCCAGCAGCTTTCGTCAGGTTAATGAAAAACTGTTTTTT
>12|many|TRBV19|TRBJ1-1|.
CASSIGGSEAFF
TGTGCCAGTAGTATCGGGGGATCTGAAGCTTTCTTT
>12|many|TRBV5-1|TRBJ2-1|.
CASSTGYNEQFF
TGCGCCAGCAGCACAGGGTACAATGAGCAGTTCTTC
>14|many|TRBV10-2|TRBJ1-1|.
CASSEPMENTEAFF
TGCGCCAGCAGTGAACCGATGGAGAACACTGAAGCTTTCTTT
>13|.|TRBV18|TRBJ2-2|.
CASSPPNTGELFF
TGTGCCAGCTCACCACCGAACACCGGGGAGCTGTTTTTT
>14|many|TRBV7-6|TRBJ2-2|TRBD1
CASSWTGNTGELFF
TGTGCCAGCAGCTGGACAGGAAACACCGGGGAGCTGTTTTTT
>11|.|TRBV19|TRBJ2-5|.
CASSMGETQYF
TGTGCCAGTAGTATGGGAGAGACCCAGTACTTC
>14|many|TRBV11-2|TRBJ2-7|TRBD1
CASSSTGASYEQYF
TGTGCCAGCAGCTCGACAGGGGCCTCCTACGAGCAGTACTTC
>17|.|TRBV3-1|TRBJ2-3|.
CASSQAGTGSRTDTQYF
TGTGCCAGCAGCCAAGCCGGAACAGGGTCCAGGACAGATACGCAGTATTTT
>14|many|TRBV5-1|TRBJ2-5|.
CASTQGGSQETQYF
TGCGCCAGCACCCAGGGGGGGAGTCAAGAGACCCAGTACTTC
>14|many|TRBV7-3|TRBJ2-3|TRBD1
CASSLTDRLDTQYF
TGTGCCAGCAGCTTAACGGACAGGTTGGATACGCAGTATTTT